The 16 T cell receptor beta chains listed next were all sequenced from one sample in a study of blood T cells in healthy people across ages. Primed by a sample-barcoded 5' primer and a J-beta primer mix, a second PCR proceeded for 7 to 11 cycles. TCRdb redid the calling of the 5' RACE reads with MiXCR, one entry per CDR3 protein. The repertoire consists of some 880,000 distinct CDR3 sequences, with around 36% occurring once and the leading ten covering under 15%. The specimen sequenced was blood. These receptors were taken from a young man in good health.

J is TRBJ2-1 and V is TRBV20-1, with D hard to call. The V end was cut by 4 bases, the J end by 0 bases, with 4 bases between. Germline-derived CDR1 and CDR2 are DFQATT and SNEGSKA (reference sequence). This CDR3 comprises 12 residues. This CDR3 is CSAIVSYNEQFF. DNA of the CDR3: TGCAGTGCTATTGTCTCCTACAATGAGCAGTTCTTC.

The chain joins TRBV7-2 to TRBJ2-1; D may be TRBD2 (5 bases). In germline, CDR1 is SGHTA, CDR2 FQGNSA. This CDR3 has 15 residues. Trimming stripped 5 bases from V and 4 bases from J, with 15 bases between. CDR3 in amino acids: CASSPRWGAYNEQFF. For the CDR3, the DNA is TGTGCCAGCAGCCCCCGTTGGGGAGCTTACAATGAGCAGTTCTTC.

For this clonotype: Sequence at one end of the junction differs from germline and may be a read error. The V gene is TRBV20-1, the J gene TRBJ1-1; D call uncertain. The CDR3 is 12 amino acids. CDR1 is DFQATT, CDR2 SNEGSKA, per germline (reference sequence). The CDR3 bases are TGCAGTGCTCCTTCCGCGAACACTAAAGCTTTCTTT. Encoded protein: CSAPSANTKAFF.

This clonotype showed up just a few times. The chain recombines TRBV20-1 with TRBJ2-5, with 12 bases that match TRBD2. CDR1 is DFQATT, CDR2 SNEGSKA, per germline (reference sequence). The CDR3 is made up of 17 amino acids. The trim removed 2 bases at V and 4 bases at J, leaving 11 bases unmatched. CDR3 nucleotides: TGCAGTGCTAGATCCGGAGTCCTAGCGGGGGGGCGAGAGACCCAGTACTTC. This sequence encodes CSARSGVLAGGRETQYF.

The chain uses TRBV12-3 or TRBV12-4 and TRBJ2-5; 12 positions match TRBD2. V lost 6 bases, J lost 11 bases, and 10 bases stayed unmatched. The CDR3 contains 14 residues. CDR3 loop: CASRPSGGANEQYF. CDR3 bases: TGTGCCAGCAGACCTAGCGGGGGGGCGAATGAGCAGTACTTC.

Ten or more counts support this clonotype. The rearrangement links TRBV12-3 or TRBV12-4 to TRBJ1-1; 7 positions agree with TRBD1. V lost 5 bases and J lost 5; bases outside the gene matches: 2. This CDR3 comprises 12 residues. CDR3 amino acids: CASSVQGTEAFF. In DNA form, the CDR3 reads TGTGCCAGCAGTGTACAGGGGACTGAAGCTTTCTTT.

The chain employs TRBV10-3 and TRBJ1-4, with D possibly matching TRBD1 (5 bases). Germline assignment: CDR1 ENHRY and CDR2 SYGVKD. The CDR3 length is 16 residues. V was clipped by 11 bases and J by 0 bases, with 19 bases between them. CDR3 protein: CAVNHEGPSTNEKLFF. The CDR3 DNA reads TGTGCCGTCAATCACGAGGGGCCGTCAACTAATGAAAAACTGTTTTTT.

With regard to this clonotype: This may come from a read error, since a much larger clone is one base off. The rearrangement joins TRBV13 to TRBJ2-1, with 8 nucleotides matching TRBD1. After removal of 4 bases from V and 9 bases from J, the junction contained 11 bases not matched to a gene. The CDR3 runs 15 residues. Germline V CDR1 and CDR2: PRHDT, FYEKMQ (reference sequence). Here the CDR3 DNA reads TGTGCCAGCAGCTACCGGGACAGGTGGTACGGTGAGCAGTTCTTC. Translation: CASSYRDRWYGEQFF.

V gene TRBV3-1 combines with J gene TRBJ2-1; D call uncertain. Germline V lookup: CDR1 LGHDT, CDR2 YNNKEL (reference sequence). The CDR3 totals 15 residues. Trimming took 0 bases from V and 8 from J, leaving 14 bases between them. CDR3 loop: CASSQDRMSIDEQFF. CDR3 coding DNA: TGTGCCAGCAGCCAAGACAGGATGAGTATCGATGAGCAGTTCTTC.

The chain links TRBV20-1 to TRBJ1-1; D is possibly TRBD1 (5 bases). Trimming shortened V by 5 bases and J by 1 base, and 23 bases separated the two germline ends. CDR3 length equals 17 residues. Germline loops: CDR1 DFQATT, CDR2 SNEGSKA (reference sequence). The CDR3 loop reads CSALDVAHGTGNTEAFF. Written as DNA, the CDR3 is TGCAGTGCTCTAGACGTGGCACACGGGACCGGGAACACTGAAGCTTTCTTT.

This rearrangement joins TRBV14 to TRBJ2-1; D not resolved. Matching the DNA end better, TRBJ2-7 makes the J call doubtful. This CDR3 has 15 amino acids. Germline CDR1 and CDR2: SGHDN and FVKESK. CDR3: CASSHGSWAYNEQYF. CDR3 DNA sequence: TGTGCCAGCAGCCATGGGTCTTGGGCCTACAATGAGCAGTACTTC.

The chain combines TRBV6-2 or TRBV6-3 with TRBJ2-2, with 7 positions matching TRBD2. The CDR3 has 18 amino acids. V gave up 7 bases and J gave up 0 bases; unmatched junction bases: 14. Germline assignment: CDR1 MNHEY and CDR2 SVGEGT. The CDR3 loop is CASNPGRGFGANTGELFF. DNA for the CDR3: TGTGCCAGCAACCCGGGGCGGGGGTTCGGCGCGAACACCGGGGAGCTGTTTTTT.

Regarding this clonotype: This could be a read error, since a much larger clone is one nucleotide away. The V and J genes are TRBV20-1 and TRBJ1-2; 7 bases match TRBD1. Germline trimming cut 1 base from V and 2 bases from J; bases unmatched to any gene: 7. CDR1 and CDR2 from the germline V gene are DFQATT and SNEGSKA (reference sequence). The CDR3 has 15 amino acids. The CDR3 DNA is TGCAGTGCTAGAGTGACAGGGAGGAACAACTATGGCTACACCTTC. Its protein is CSARVTGRNNYGYTF.

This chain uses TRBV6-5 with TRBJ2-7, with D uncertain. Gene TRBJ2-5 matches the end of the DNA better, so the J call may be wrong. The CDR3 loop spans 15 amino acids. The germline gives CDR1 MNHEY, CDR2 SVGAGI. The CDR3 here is CASSYGVATQETQYF. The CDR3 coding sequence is TGTGCCAGCAGTTACGGGGTCGCAACCCAAGAGACCCAGTACTTC.

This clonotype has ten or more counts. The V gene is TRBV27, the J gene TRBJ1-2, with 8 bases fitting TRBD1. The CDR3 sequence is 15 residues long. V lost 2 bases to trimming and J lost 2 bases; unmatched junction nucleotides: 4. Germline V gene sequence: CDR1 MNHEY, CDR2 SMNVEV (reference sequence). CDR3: CASSLRSGGNYGYTF. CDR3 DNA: TGTGCCAGCAGTTTACGGTCAGGGGGCAACTATGGCTACACCTTC.

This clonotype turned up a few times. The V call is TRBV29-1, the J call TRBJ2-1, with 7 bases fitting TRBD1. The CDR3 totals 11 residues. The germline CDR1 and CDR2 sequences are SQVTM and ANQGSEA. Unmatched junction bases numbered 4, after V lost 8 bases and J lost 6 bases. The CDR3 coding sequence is TGCAGCTTGTACAGGGGCAATGAGCAGTTCTTC. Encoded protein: CSLYRGNEQFF.